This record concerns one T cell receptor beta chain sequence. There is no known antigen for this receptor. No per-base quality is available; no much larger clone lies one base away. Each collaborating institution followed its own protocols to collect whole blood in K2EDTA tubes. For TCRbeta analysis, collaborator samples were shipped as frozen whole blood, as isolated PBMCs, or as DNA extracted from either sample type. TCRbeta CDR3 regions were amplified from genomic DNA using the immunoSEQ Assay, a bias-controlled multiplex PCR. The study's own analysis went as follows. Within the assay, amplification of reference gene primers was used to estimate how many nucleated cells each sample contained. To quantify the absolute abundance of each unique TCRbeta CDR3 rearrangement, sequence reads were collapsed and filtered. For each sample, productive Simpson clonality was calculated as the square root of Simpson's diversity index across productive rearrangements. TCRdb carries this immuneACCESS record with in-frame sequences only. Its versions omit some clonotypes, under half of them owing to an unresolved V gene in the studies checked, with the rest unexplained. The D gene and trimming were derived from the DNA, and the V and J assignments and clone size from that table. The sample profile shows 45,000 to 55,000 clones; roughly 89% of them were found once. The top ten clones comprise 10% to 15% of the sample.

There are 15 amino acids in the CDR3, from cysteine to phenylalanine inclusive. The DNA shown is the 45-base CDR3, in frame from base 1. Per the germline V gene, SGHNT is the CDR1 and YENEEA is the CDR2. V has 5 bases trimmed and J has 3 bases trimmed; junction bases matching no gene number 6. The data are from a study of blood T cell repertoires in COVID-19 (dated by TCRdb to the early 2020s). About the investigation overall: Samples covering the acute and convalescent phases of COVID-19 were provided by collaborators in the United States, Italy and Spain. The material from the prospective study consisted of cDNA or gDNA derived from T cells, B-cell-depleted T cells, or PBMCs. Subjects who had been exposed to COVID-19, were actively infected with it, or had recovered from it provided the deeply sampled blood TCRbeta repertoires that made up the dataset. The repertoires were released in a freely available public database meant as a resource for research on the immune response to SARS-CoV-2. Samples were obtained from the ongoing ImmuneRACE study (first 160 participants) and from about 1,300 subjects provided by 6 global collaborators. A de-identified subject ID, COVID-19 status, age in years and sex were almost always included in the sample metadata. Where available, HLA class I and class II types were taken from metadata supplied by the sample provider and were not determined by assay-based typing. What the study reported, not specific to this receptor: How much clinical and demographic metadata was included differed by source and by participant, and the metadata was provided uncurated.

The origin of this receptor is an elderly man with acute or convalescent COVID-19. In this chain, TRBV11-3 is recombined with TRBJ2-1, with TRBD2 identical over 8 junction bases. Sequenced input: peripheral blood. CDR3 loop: CASSPRGGRYNEQFF. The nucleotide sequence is TGTGCCAGCAGCCCCCGGGGGGGGCGCTACAATGAGCAGTTCTTC.